These 10 T cell receptor beta chains were sequenced from one sample in a study of T cells after yellow fever vaccination. In TCRdb, the 5' RACE reads were re-called with MiXCR into one record per CDR3 protein. This sample has about 96,000 distinct CDR3 sequences, with about 8.4% found just once. The source was CD8+ T cells not binding an NS4B(214-222) dextramer, sorted from PBMCs, collected roughly 14 days after the first yellow fever vaccination. These receptors were collected from a man aged 18 to 35 who received the YFV17D yellow fever vaccine.

The chain links TRBV6-5 to TRBJ2-2; 9 bases are shared with TRBD2. V was pared by 0 bases and J by 8 bases, with 7 bases of the junction left unmatched. The germline gives CDR1 MNHEY, CDR2 SVGAGI. The CDR3 length is 16 residues. The chain's CDR3 is CASSYSISGGGGELFF. The DNA of the CDR3 is TGTGCCAGCAGTTACTCGATTAGCGGGGGAGGGGGGGAGCTGTTTTTT.

The chain carries TRBV4-3 and TRBJ1-4; D is perhaps TRBD1 (5 bases). This CDR3 has 16 residues. CDR1 is LGHNA, CDR2 YSLEER, per germline. Deletions cut 4 bases from V and 8 bases from J, with 20 bases between. DNA for the CDR3: TGCGCCAGCAGCCGCCTACCCTCGGGGCAGGAAGAAAAACTGTTTTTT. Protein: CASSRLPSGQEEKLFF.

The chain employs TRBV7-7 and TRBJ2-1; TRBD2 matches at 10 bases. The CDR3 covers 16 residues. Germline V lookup: CDR1 SSHAT, CDR2 FNYEAQ (reference sequence). V was clipped by 5 bases and J by 8 bases; unmatched bases: 12. The CDR3 region has the DNA TGTGCCAGCAGCAAAACTAGCGGGGATCCGTGGTATGAGCAGTTCTTC. Translating gives CASSKTSGDPWYEQFF.

This clonotype came up a few times. The chain is built from TRBV7-8 and TRBJ2-7; a possible D gene is TRBD1 (6 bases). V dropped 3 bases and J dropped 0 bases, with 15 bases sitting between them. This CDR3 region has 16 residues. Germline V CDR1 and CDR2: SGHVS, FQNEAQ. The CDR3 here is CASSLLSGASSYEQYF. In nucleotides, the CDR3 is TGTGCCAGCAGCTTGTTATCAGGGGCCAGCTCCTACGAGCAGTACTTC.

The genes are TRBV13 and TRBJ1-1, with TRBD1 as a possible D gene (6 bases). The germline V and J ends were trimmed by 5 bases and 5 bases, with 18 bases remaining between them. Germline-derived CDR1 and CDR2 are PRHDT and FYEKMQ (reference sequence). The CDR3 runs to 15 residues. Written as DNA, the CDR3 is TGTGCCAGCAGCACAACACAGGGTATGGGTACTGAAGCTTTCTTT. It translates to CASSTTQGMGTEAFF.

This clonotype has just a few counts. This chain links TRBV15 with TRBJ2-1; TRBD1 matches 8 bases. Germline V CDR1 and CDR2: LNHNV, YYDKDF (reference sequence). With V trimmed by 3 bases and J by 9 bases, 10 bases remained unmatched. The CDR3 extends over 15 amino acids. The DNA of the CDR3 is TGTGCCACCAGCAGCCTCTCGGACAGGGCCGGTGAGCAGTTCTTC. Its protein is CATSSLSDRAGEQFF.

The genes are TRBV20-1 and TRBJ2-3; TRBD2 aligns across 11 bases. Losses at the gene ends were 5 bases for V and 5 bases for J; bases not matched to a gene: 9. Germline CDR1 is DFQATT and CDR2 is SNEGSKA (reference sequence). The CDR3 spans 15 residues. In DNA, the CDR3 is TGCAGTGCTCACTCCGGGACTAGCGGAGGAGATACGCAGTATTTT. As protein: CSAHSGTSGGDTQYF.

The chain couples TRBV11-1 to TRBJ2-3, with D tentatively TRBD1 or TRBD2 (6 bases each). This CDR3 is 18 amino acids long. Between the trimmed V and J ends, which lost 5 bases and 0 bases, there was a span of 21 bases. From germline, CDR1 is SGHAT and CDR2 FQDESV (reference sequence). The CDR3 is CASSSLHARGPSTDTQYF. CDR3 nucleotide sequence: TGTGCCAGCAGCAGCCTTCACGCCCGGGGGCCCAGCACAGATACGCAGTATTTT.

The chain is built from TRBV27 and TRBJ2-3; unclear D gene. Trimming took 6 bases from V and 0 from J, leaving 4 bases between them. The germline CDR1 and CDR2 sequences are MNHEY and SMNVEV (reference sequence). CDR3 size: 12 residues. The CDR3 region has the DNA TGTGCCAGCAGCCATAGCACAGATACGCAGTATTTT. Residues: CASSHSTDTQYF.

This clonotype was seen a handful of times. The V gene is TRBV11-2, the J gene TRBJ1-1, with 8 bases that match TRBD1. The V gene's germline CDR1 is SGHAT and CDR2 FQNNGV. The CDR3 extends over 11 amino acids. V dropped 5 bases and J dropped 10; count of bases not matched to a gene: 3. The CDR3 sequence is CASSRQGRAFF. The DNA of the CDR3 is TGTGCCAGCAGCCGACAGGGGAGAGCTTTCTTT. The variable domain in full, completed from reference TRBV11-2 and TRBJ1-1, reads EAGVAQSPRYKIIEKRQSVAFWCNPISGHATLYWYQQILGQGPKLLIQFQNNGVVDDSQLPKDRFSAERLKGVDSTLKIQPAKLEDSAVYLCASSRQGRAFFGQGTRLTVV.